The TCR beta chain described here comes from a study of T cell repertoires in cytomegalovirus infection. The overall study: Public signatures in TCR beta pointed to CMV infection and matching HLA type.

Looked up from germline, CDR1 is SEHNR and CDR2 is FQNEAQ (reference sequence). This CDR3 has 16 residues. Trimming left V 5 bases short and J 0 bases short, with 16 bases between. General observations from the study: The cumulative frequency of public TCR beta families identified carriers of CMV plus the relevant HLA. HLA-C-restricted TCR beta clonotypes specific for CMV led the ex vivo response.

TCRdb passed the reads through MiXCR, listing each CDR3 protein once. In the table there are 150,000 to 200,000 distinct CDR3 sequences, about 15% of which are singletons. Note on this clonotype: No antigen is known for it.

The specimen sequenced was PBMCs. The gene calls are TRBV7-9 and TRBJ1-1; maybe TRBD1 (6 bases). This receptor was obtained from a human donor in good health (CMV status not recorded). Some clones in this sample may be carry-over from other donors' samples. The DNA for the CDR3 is TGTGCCAGCAGCCCAGCCCTACAGGGCATGAACACTGAAGCTTTCTTT. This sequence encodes CASSPALQGMNTEAFF.